Given below is one T cell receptor beta chain in context. This clone came up many times. It has no known antigen specificity. Nothing much larger sits one base from this clone, and base qualities are not available. The data originate from a study of shared clonotypes between healthy human individuals (dated by TCRdb to the early 2020s). Notes on the research overall: The cohort included a few men and a couple of women between 18 and 49 years of age. For each donor, CD4 naive and CD4 memory were each given three plates, CD8 naive was given two plates, and CD8 memory was given one plate. To estimate repertoire size and how much clonotypes are shared between individuals, the study performed deep sequencing of blood TCR repertoires from roughly five healthy adults. Different laboratories and diverse techniques were used to prepare libraries and sequence TCR repertoires, to increase sequencing depth and limit assay-specific biases. Per donor, leukapheresis produced somewhere between about 0.94 and 9 billion PBMCs.

Its CDR3 holds 14 amino acids, cysteine through phenylalanine. Only the CDR3 part of the read is kept: 42 bases, read in frame from the first base. Here V drops 4 bases and J drops 8 bases, and the junction holds 9 bases not matched to any gene. For CDR1 and CDR2, the germline V gene lists MNHNS and SASEGT. Donors were healthy HIV-negative adults with no recently reported acute infections or vaccinations. Every donor was a Caucasian adult living in Nashville, Tennessee, USA. CD4+ T cells were enriched by magnetic negative selection, after which naive cells were positively selected on CD45RA and the negative fraction was taken as the memory subset. After blood collection by leukapheresis, PBMCs were isolated using Ficoll-Histopaque density gradient centrifugation and then cryopreserved in the vapor phase of liquid nitrogen. Analytical flow cytometry was used to check the purity and quantity of every magnetically sorted T cell population. From each sorted fraction, genomic DNA was isolated and quantified by UV absorbance on a Nanodrop 2000c.

Using the deep immunoSEQ assay, multiplex PCR amplified TCR CDR3 regions from genomic DNA. For each cell subset, the extracted genomic DNA was distributed evenly across all wells of several immunoSEQ 96-well plates, and each plate served as one replicate. For sorted subsets, approximately 210 ng genomic DNA, equal to approximately 30,000 T cell genomes, was loaded into each replicate PCR. Purified libraries were quantified with a Qubit 3.0 fluorometer, sized on a Bioanalyzer 2100, and re-quantified with the KAPA Library Quantification kit. A separate single-read 150-cycle Illumina NextSeq 550 flow cell was used to sequence each immunoSEQ 96-well plate. As for the authors' bioinformatics: The immunoSEQ output contained only junctional sequences without quality scores, so filtering could not match that applied to full-length reads. Sequences were annotated with PyIR, a Python wrapper for IgBLAST v1.9, and V/J genes and CDR3 were assigned using IMGT germline references. Reads were removed for weak V/J assignments (E-value above 1e-6), missing CDR3, stop codons, out-of-frame junctions, or ambiguous translated residues. A V3J clonotype was defined by an identical inferred V gene, J gene, and CDR3 amino acid sequence. The percentage overlap between two repertoires was calculated by dividing the number of shared unique clonotypes by the size of the smaller repertoire. Three approaches were used to assess repertoire richness: RTK rarefaction, the Chao1 estimator, and Recon v2.1 estimates of unobserved clonotypes. Generation probabilities were computed with OLGA for all TCRbeta clonotypes obtained by the gDNA method from four donors. The immuneACCESS repertoire file appears here via TCRdb, limited to in-frame rearrangements. These files lack a portion of the clones; in checked studies, under half of the deficit traces to unresolved V genes, and the cause of the others is not known. The DNA was the basis for D and trimming; V, J and clone size are from that table. The sample profile shows 550,000 to 850,000 clones; around 77% of them were found once. Clones ranked in the top ten supply under 2% of the sample.

Findings and caveats that apply to the study as a whole: Compared with non-shared clonotypes, the clonotypes found in all four sorted-subset donors had higher generation probabilities. Only blood was sampled, and tissue TCR repertoires likely differ from those in blood. Naive subsets generally had larger estimated clonotype richness than memory subsets. Because the study included only a small number of donors, the genetic and exposure-history diversity represented was limited. When a few donors were compared, the shared fraction of clonotypes was about 5% for naive CD4, around 3.6% for naive CD8, more than 2% for memory CD4, and roughly 0.4% for memory CD8. Rarefaction of sorted-subset datasets indicated incomplete sequencing despite the large sequencing depth. Based on pairwise subsampling, the degree of clonotype sharing among donors was expected to be affected by sequencing depth.

This clonotype was obtained from a woman aged 25 to 39 in good health. The chain couples TRBV6-1 to TRBJ1-1; 8 central bases correspond to TRBD1. Sequenced: memory CD4+ T cells sorted from blood. The cell subset or site tag for this specimen amounts to: CD45RA-negative fraction. In nucleotides, the sequence is TGTGCCAGCAGTGGGATGGACAGGGTAGGGGAAGCTTTCTTT. Its translation is CASSGMDRVGEAFF.